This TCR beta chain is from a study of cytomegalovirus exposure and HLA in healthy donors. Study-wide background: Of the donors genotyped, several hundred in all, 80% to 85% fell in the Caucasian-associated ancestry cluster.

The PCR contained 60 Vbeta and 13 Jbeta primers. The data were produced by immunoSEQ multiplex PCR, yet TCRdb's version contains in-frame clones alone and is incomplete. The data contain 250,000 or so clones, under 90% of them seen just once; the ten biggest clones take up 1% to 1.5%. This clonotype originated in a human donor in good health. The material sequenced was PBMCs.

Here the CDR3 reads CASRASEIAYNEQFF. DNA for the CDR3: TGTGCCAGCAGGGCATCGGAGATAGCCTACAATGAGCAGTTCTTC. The chain employs TRBV2 and TRBJ2-1; D gene ambiguous. CDR3 length: 15 amino acids. Germline V CDR1 and CDR2: SNHLY, FYNNEI. Between the trimmed V and J ends, which lost 6 bases and 2 bases, there was a span of 14 bases.